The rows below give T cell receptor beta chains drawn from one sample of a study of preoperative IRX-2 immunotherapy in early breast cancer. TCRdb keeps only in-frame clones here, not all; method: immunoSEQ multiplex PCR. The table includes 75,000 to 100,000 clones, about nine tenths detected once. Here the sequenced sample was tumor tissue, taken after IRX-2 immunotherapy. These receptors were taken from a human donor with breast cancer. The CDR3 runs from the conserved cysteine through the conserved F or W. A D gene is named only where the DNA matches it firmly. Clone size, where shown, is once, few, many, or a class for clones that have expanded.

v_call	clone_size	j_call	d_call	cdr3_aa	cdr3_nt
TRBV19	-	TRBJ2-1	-	CASSQGPNNEQFF	TGTGCCAGTAGCCAGGGGCCTAACAATGAGCAGTTCTTC
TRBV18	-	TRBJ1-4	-	CVSSLLGTEEKLFF	TGTGTCAGCTCACTCCTCGGGACGGAAGAAAAACTGTTTTTT
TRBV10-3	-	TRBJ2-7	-	CAISESLVGATSYEQYF	TGTGCCATCAGTGAGTCATTGGTGGGGGCCACCTCCTACGAGCAGTACTTC
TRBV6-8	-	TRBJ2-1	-	CAGSTEYNEQFF	TGTGCCGGATCGACAGAATACAATGAGCAGTTCTTC
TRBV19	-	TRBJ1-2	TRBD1	CASTGDLMKPNYGYTF	TGTGCCAGCACAGGGGATCTAATGAAACCTAACTATGGCTACACCTTC
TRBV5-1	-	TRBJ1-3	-	CASSLGPGPGNTIYF	TGCGCCAGCAGCTTGGGGCCAGGGCCTGGAAACACCATATATTTT
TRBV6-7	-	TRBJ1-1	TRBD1	CASSGGMNTEAFF	TGTGCCTCCTCAGGGGGAATGAACACTGAAGCTTTCTTT
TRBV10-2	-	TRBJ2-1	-	CASTPRAVSYNEQFF	TGCGCCAGCACCCCCCGGGCGGTCTCCTACAATGAGCAGTTCTTC
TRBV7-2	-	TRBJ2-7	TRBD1	CASSPDRVYEQYF	TGTGCCAGCAGTCCCGACAGGGTCTACGAGCAGTACTTC
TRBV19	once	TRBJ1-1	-	CASSIVIMATEAFF	TGTGCCAGTAGTATAGTAATTATGGCCACTGAAGCTTTCTTT
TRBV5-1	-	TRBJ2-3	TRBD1	CASSSNRGRSDTQYF	TGCGCCAGCAGCTCCAACAGGGGACGGTCGGATACGCAGTATTTT
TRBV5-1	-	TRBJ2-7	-	CASSTAGSSHEQYF	TGCGCCAGCAGCACCGCCGGGAGCTCCCACGAGCAGTACTTC
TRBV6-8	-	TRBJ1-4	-	CASSDSGGPGGKLFF	TGTGCCAGCAGTGACTCCGGCGGACCTGGGGGAAAACTGTTTTTT
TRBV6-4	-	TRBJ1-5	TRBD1	CASSYPQGRVRNQPQHF	TGTGCCAGTAGTTACCCACAGGGGAGGGTTCGCAATCAGCCCCAGCATTTT
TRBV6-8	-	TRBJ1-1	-	CASTSPVGTEAFF	TGTGCCAGCACTAGTCCCGTGGGCACTGAAGCTTTCTTT
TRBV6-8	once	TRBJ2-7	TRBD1	CASSYGPGQGIYEQYF	TGTGCCAGCAGTTACGGGCCGGGACAGGGGATCTACGAGCAGTACTTC
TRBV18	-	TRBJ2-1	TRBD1	CASSQAGTGGGGQFF	TGTGCCAGCTCACAAGCCGGGACAGGGGGCGGTGGGCAGTTCTTC
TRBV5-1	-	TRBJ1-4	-	CASSLTGSWEKLFF	TGCGCCAGCAGCTTGACAGGGTCTTGGGAAAAACTGTTTTTT
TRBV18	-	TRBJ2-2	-	CASSGLLGNTGELFF	TGTGCCAGCTCAGGGCTACTAGGGAACACCGGGGAGCTGTTTTTT
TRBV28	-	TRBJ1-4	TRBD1	CASKNTGGREKLFF	TGTGCCAGCAAGAATACAGGGGGGAGGGAAAAACTGTTTTTT
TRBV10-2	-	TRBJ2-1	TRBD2	CASSESPRTSGRAVYEQFF	TGCGCCAGCAGTGAGTCTCCTCGGACTAGCGGGAGGGCCGTGTATGAGCAGTTCTTC
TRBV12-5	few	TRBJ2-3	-	CASGLVRTASTDTQYF	TGTGCTAGTGGTTTGGTACGGACGGCTAGCACAGATACGCAGTATTTT
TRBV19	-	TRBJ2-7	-	CASSIGPFYEQYF	TGTGCCAGTAGTATTGGTCCCTTTTACGAGCAGTACTTC
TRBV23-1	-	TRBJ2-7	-	CASSLADRSSYEQYF	TGCGCCAGCAGCTTAGCGGACCGTAGCTCCTACGAGCAGTACTTC
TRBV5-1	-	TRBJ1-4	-	CASSLQRNNEKLFF	TGCGCCAGCAGCTTGCAACGTAATAATGAAAAACTGTTTTTT
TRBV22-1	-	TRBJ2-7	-	CASSASGQVYEQYF	TGTGCCAGCAGTGCCTCGGGACAGGTCTACGAGCAGTACTTC
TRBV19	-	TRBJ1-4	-	CASSMSYNEKLFF	TGTGCCAGTAGTATGAGTTATAATGAAAAACTGTTTTTT
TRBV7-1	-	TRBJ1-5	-	CASSLGGYQPQHF	TGTGCCAGCAGCTTAGGGGGATATCAGCCCCAGCATTTT
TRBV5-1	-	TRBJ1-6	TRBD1	CASSPRTGGVGRAPLHF	TGCGCCAGCAGCCCCCGGACAGGGGGCGTAGGTAGAGCACCCCTCCACTTT
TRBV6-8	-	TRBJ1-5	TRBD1	CASKEGQRDSNQPQHF	TGTGCCTCCAAGGAGGGACAGAGGGATAGCAATCAGCCCCAGCATTTT
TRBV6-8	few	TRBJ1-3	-	CAISTAGSGNTIYF	TGTGCCATCAGTACAGCAGGGTCTGGAAACACCATATATTTT
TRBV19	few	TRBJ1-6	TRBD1	CASKLDRENSPLHF	TGTGCCAGTAAATTGGACAGGGAGAATTCACCCCTCCACTTT
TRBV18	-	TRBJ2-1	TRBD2	CASSPWTSGHKLDLEQFF	TGTGCCAGCTCACCTTGGACTAGCGGGCACAAACTTGATCTTGAGCAGTTCTTC
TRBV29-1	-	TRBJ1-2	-	CSVPAGETNYGYTF	TGCAGCGTTCCGGCGGGAGAAACTAACTATGGCTACACCTTC
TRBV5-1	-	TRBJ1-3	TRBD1	CASTVTGSRILSSGNTIYF	TGCGCCAGCACCGTGACAGGGAGCAGGATACTTAGCTCTGGAAACACCATATATTTT
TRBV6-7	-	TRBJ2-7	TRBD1	CASSYWVPNPGQGGEQYF	TGTGCCAGCAGTTACTGGGTCCCCAACCCCGGACAGGGGGGCGAGCAGTACTTC
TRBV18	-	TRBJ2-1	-	CASSPGGEDEQFF	TGTGCCAGCTCACCAGGGGGAGAGGATGAGCAGTTCTTC
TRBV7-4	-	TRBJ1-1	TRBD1	CASSPDRDTEAFF	TGTGCCAGCAGCCCAGACAGGGACACTGAAGCTTTCTTT
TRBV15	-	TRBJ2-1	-	CATSREFGVGYNEQFF	TGTGCCACCAGCAGAGAGTTCGGCGTGGGGTACAATGAGCAGTTCTTC
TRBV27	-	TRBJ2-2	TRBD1	CATNRDRGQERPGELFF	TGTGCCACCAACCGGGACAGGGGGCAAGAGAGGCCCGGGGAGCTGTTTTTT
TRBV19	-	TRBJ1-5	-	CASTPGAGHQPQHF	TGTGCCAGTACCCCTGGGGCAGGGCATCAGCCCCAGCATTTT
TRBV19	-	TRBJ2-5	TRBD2	CASKGGSQETQYF	TGTGCCAGTAAGGGCGGGAGTCAAGAGACCCAGTACTTC
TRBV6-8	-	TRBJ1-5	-	CASSYSDGRGQHF	TGTGCCAGCAGTTACTCTGATGGCAGGGGCCAGCATTTT
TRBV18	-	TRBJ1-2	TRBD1	CASSPSTGTGGRNGYTF	TGTGCCAGCTCACCAAGTACCGGGACAGGGGGCCGTAATGGCTACACCTTC
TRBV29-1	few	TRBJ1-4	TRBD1	CSVWTGEEKLFF	TGCAGCGTTTGGACAGGGGAGGAAAAACTGTTTTTT
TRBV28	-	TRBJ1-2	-	CASSFVGRERSGYSYTF	TGTGCCAGCAGTTTTGTTGGCAGGGAGCGGAGCGGTTATAGCTACACCTTC
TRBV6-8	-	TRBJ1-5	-	CASSNRAPNQPQHF	TGTGCCAGCAGTAACCGGGCCCCCAATCAGCCCCAGCATTTT